These 11 T cell receptor beta chains were all obtained from the same sample, sequenced in a study of blood T cell repertoires in COVID-19. Sequencing used immunoSEQ multiplex PCR; TCRdb keeps in-frame clones, though not all of them. The table has around 150,000 clones, 80% to 90% seen once; the top ten hold about 7.7%. The specimen was PBMCs or T cells enriched from blood (not recorded which). The origin of the receptors is a man aged 45-65 years who had recovered from COVID-19.

This clone occurred once. The chain couples TRBV12-5 to TRBJ2-2, with TRBD2 identical over 12 bases. V lost 6 bases, J lost 5 bases, and 13 bases stayed unmatched. Germline CDR1 is LGHNT and CDR2 is FRNRAP. The length of the CDR3 is 18 residues. CDR3 protein: CASGHPASGGARTGELFF. Written as DNA, the CDR3 is TGTGCTAGTGGACACCCCGCTAGCGGGGGGGCGAGAACCGGGGAGCTGTTTTTT.

This clone occurred a few times. V gene TRBV7-3 combines with J gene TRBJ2-3; 11 nucleotides agree with TRBD2. CDR1 and CDR2 (germline): SGHTA, FQGTGA. Losses at the gene ends were 0 bases for V and 5 bases for J; bases not matched to a gene: 13. The CDR3 has 19 amino acids. The CDR3 DNA sequence: TGTGCCAGCAGCTTAACCCCCCTGGTTAGCGGGGGGGCCGAAGATACGCAGTATTTT. Residues: CASSLTPLVSGGAEDTQYF.

The rearrangement links TRBV6-2 or TRBV6-3 to TRBJ2-7; TRBD1 is a possible D gene (6 bases). CDR1 is MNHEY, CDR2 SVGEGT, per germline. This CDR3 is built from 14 residues. The V end was cut by 2 bases, the J end by 4 bases, with 12 bases between. The CDR3 loop is CASSYNTGSYEQYF. Here the CDR3 DNA reads TGTGCCAGCAGTTACAACACAGGGAGTTACGAGCAGTACTTC.

The CDR3 is CASSEGGSNSPLHF. CDR3 coding DNA: TGTGCCAGCAGTGAAGGGGGCTCTAATTCACCCCTCCACTTT. V and J are TRBV6-1 and TRBJ1-6, with TRBD1 as a possible D gene (5 bases). The germline V and J ends were trimmed by 1 base and 6 bases, with 7 bases remaining between them. CDR1 is MNHNS, CDR2 SASEGT, per germline. The CDR3 extends over 14 amino acids.

V and J are TRBV6-5 and TRBJ1-5; unclear D gene. The V end was cut by 10 bases, the J end by 1 base, with 11 bases between. The germline gives CDR1 MNHEY, CDR2 SVGAGI. The length of the CDR3 is 13 residues. Here the CDR3 DNA reads TGTGCCATTACGTCTATAAGCAATCAGCCCCAGCATTTT. It codes for CAITSISNQPQHF.

V usage is TRBV18 and J usage is TRBJ1-2; D uncertain. CDR1 and CDR2 (germline): KGHSH, LQKENI. V was clipped by 2 bases and J by 4 bases, with 8 bases between them. This CDR3 has 13 amino acids. The CDR3 DNA sequence: TGTGCCAGCTCACCAGAACGGGTCTATGGCTACACCTTC. Its protein product is CASSPERVYGYTF.

This clone came up a few times. CDR3 region: CASSQGYSNQPQHF. In DNA, the CDR3 is TGTGCCAGCAGCCAGGGGTATAGCAATCAGCCCCAGCATTTT. The rearrangement uses TRBV5-6 and TRBJ1-5, with D possibly being TRBD1 (6 bases). The V gene's germline CDR1 is SGHDT and CDR2 YYEEEE. Trimming left V 4 bases short and J 0 bases short, with 8 bases between. The CDR3 spans 14 residues.

This clone was seen a single time. Written as DNA, the CDR3 is TGTGCCAGCAGCCCCGCGGGTCGATTCTCTGGAAACACCATATATTTT. Translation gives CASSPAGRFSGNTIYF. The chain links TRBV9 to TRBJ1-3, with D uncertain. V was pared by 4 bases and J by 0 bases, with 14 bases between. Germline CDR1 is SGDLS and CDR2 is YYNGEE. The CDR3 has 16 amino acids.

This clone appeared once. The chain is built from TRBV27 and TRBJ1-5; 10 bases fit TRBD1. V lost 2 bases, J lost 11 bases, and 9 bases stayed unmatched. Germline values: CDR1 MNHEY, CDR2 SMNVEV (reference sequence). The CDR3 length is 15 residues. CDR3 in amino acids: CASSLGRDRGRSQHF. CDR3 coding DNA: TGTGCCAGCAGTTTAGGCCGGGACAGGGGCAGATCCCAGCATTTT.

The J gene is TRBJ1-6, the V gene TRBV19, with TRBD1 as a possible D gene (6 bases). The CDR3 length is 14 residues. Looked up from germline, CDR1 is LNHDA and CDR2 is SQIVND (reference sequence). V was cut by 4 bases and J by 10 bases, with 14 bases left in between. The DNA of the CDR3 is TGTGCCAGTAGTACCGGGACAACAGGATCACCCCTCCACTTT. Translating it yields CASSTGTTGSPLHF. Full variable domain (remainder filled in from reference TRBV19 and TRBJ1-6): DGGITQSPKYLFRKEGQNVTLSCEQNLNHDAMYWYRQDPGQGLRLIYYSQIVNDFQKGDIAEGYSVSREKKESFPLTVTSAQKNPTAFYLCASSTGTTGSPLHFGNGTRLTVT.

The genes are TRBV2 and TRBJ1-5; 7 nucleotides agree with TRBD1. Per germline, CDR1 SNHLY and CDR2 FYNNEI. The CDR3 is 14 residues long. V was clipped by 6 bases and J by 7 bases; unmatched bases: 9. The CDR3 sequence: CASRPDRVGQPQHF. The CDR3 region has the DNA TGTGCCAGCAGACCCGACAGGGTGGGCCAGCCCCAGCATTTT.